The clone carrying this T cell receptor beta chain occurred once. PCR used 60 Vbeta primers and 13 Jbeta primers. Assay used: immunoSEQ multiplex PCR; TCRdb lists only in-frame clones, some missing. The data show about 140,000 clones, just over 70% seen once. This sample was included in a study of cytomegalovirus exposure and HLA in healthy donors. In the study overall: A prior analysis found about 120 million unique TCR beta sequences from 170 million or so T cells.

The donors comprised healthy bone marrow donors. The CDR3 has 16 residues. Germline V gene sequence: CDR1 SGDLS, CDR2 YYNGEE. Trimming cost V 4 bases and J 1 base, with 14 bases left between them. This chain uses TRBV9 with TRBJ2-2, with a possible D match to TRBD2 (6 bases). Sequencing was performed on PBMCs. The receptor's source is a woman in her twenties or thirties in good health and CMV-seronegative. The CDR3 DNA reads TGTGCCAGCAGCCCCTCGGGACTCATGAACACCGGGGAGCTGTTTTTT. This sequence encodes CASSPSGLMNTGELFF.